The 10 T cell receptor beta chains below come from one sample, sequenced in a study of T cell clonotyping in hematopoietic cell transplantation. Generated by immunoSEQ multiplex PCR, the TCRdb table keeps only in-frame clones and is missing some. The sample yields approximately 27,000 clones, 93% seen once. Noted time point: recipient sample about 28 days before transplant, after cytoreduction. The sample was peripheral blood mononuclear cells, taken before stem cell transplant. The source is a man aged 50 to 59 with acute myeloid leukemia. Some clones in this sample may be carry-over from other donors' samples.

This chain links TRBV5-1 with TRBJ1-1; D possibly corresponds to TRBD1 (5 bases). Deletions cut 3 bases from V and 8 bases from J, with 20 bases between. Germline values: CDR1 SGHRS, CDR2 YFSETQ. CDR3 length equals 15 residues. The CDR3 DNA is TGCGCCAGCAGCTCCTCGGGCGGGGCGCGGGAGGAAGCTTTCTTT. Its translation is CASSSSGGAREEAFF.

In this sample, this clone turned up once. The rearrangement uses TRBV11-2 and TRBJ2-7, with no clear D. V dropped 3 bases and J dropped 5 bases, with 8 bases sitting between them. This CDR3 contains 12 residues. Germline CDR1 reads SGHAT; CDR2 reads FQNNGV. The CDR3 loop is CASSLVSNEQYF. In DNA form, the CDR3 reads TGTGCCAGCAGCTTGGTTAGTAACGAGCAGTACTTC. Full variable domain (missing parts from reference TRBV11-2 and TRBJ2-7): EAGVAQSPRYKIIEKRQSVAFWCNPISGHATLYWYQQILGQGPKLLIQFQNNGVVDDSQLPKDRFSAERLKGVDSTLKIQPAKLEDSAVYLCASSLVSNEQYFGPGTRLTVT.

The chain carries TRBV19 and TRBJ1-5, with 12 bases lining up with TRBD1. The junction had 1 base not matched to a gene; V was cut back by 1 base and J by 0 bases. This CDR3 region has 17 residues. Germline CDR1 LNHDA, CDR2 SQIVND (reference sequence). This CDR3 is CASSIGDRGLSNQPQHF. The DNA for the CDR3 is TGTGCCAGTAGTATAGGGGACAGGGGGCTTAGCAATCAGCCCCAGCATTTT.

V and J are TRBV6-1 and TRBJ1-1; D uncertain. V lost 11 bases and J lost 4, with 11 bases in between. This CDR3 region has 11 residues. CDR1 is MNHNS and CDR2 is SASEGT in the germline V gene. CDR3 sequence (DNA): TGTGCCTGCGGGGAGGCCACTGAAGCTTTCTTT. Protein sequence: CACGEATEAFF.

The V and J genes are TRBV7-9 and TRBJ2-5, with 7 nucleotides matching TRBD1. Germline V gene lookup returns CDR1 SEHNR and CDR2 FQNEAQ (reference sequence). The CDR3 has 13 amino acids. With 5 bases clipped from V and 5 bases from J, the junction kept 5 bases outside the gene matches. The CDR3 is CASSLGTVETQYF. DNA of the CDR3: TGTGCCAGCAGCCTAGGGACAGTCGAGACCCAGTACTTC.

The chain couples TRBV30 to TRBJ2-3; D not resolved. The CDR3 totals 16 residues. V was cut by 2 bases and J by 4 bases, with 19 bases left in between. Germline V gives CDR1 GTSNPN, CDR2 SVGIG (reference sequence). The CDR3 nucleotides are TGTGCCTGGAGTCAAACGAGAGTCGTTGGCCCAGATACGCAGTATTTT. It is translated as CAWSQTRVVGPDTQYF. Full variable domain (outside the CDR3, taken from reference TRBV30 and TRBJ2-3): SQTIHQWPATLVQPVGSPLSLECTVEGTSNPNLYWYRQAAGRGLQLLFYSVGIGQISSEVPQNLSASRPQDRQFILSSKKLLLSDSGFYLCAWSQTRVVGPDTQYFGPGTRLTVL.

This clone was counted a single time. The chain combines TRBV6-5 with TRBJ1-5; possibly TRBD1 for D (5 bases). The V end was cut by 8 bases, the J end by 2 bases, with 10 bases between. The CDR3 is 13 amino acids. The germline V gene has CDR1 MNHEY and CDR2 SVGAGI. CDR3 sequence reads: CASCRAGNQPQHF. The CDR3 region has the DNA TGTGCCAGCTGCAGGGCCGGCAATCAGCCCCAGCATTTT.

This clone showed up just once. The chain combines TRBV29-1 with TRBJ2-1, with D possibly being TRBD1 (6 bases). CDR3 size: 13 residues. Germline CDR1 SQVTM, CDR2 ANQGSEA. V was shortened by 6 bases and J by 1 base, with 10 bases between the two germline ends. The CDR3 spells CSVGGWSYNEQFF. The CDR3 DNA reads TGCAGCGTAGGGGGTTGGTCCTACAATGAGCAGTTCTTC.

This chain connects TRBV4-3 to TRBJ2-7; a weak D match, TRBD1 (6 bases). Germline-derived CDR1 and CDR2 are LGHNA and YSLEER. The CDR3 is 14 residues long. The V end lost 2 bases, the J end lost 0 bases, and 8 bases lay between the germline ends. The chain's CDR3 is CASSQFRGSYEQYF. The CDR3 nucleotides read TGCGCCAGCAGCCAATTCAGGGGCTCCTACGAGCAGTACTTC.

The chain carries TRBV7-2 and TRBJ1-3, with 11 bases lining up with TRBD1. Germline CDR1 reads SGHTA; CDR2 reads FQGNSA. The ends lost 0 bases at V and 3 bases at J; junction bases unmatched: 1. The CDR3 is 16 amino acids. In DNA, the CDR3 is TGTGCCAGCAGCTTAGCGGGACAGGGGGTTGGAAACACCATATATTTT. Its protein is CASSLAGQGVGNTIYF. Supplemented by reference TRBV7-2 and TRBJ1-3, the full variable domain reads GAGVSQSPSNKVTEKGKDVELRCDPISGHTALYWYRQSLGQGLEFLIYFQGNSAPDKSGLPSDRFSAERTGGSVSTLTIQRTQQEDSAVYLCASSLAGQGVGNTIYFGEGSWLTVV.